One and the same sample provided the 29 T cell receptor beta chains below, sequenced in a study of T cell responses to AZD1222 COVID-19 vaccine. Measured with immunoSEQ multiplex PCR; TCRdb has only the in-frame clones, and not every one. The sample shows 150,000 to 180,000 clones, over 70% of them seen only once. Material: peripheral blood, obtained 28 days after the second AZD1222 dose. These receptors came from an adult who received the AZD1222 COVID-19 vaccine.

This chain uses TRBV2 with TRBJ1-5; 10 positions agree with TRBD1. The CDR3 has 14 amino acids. Germline loops: CDR1 SNHLY, CDR2 FYNNEI. With V trimmed by 6 bases and J by 2 bases, 1 base remained unmatched. The DNA of the CDR3 is TGTGCCAGCAGCGGGACAGGGGGCAATCAGCCCCAGCATTTT. It yields the protein CASSGTGGNQPQHF. The variable domain in full, completed from reference TRBV2 and TRBJ1-5, reads EPEVTQTPSHQVTQMGQEVILRCVPISNHLYFYWYRQILGQKVEFLVSFYNNEISEKSEIFDDQFSVERPDGSNFTLKIRSTKLEDSAMYFCASSGTGGNQPQHFGDGTRLSIL.

The chain is built from TRBV5-6 and TRBJ1-2, with D possibly being TRBD1 (6 bases). The V and J ends lost 4 bases and 2 bases respectively, with 12 bases between them. The CDR3 spans 14 residues. Per germline, CDR1 SGHDT and CDR2 YYEEEE. The CDR3 here is CASSTGNSNYGYTF. In DNA, the CDR3 is TGTGCCAGCAGCACAGGGAACTCAAACTATGGCTACACCTTC.

The chain uses TRBV4-2 and TRBJ1-2, with TRBD1 identical over 7 bases. This CDR3 has 14 amino acids. Unmatched junction bases numbered 6, after V lost 4 bases and J lost 4 bases. In germline, CDR1 is LGHNA, CDR2 YNFKEQ. The DNA of the CDR3 is TGTGCCAGCAGCCGGTTGGGACAGATCTATGGCTACACCTTC. This encodes CASSRLGQIYGYTF.

J is TRBJ2-7 and V is TRBV7-2; TRBD2 aligns across 9 bases. Germline CDR1 and CDR2: SGHTA and FQGNSA. Germline trimming cut 5 bases from V and 7 bases from J; bases unmatched to any gene: 12. The CDR3 totals 15 residues. The CDR3 spells CASSPLGAGGEEQYF. The CDR3 DNA reads TGTGCCAGCAGCCCCCTAGGGGCGGGGGGGGAAGAGCAGTACTTC.

This clone was counted a few times. The chain combines TRBV19 with TRBJ1-4; weak D call: TRBD1 (5 bases). The V end was cut by 0 bases, the J end by 13 bases, with 15 bases between. The germline gives CDR1 LNHDA, CDR2 SQIVND (reference sequence). The CDR3 totals 14 residues. CDR3 coding DNA: TGTGCCAGTAGTATAGATTATCTCCGGGACGGACTGTTTTTT. Its protein product is CASSIDYLRDGLFF.

The chain has TRBV7-8 and TRBJ2-5, with 12 nucleotides matching TRBD2. V was clipped by 4 bases and J by 5 bases; unmatched bases: 5. Looked up from germline, CDR1 is SGHVS and CDR2 is FQNEAQ. The CDR3 has 15 residues. The CDR3: CASSSRLAGEETQYF. In nucleotides, the CDR3 is TGTGCCAGCAGCTCCCGACTAGCGGGAGAGGAGACCCAGTACTTC. Together with reference TRBV7-8 and TRBJ2-5, the CDR3 gives the full variable domain: GAGVSQSPRYKVAKRGQDVALRCDPISGHVSLFWYQQALGQGPEFLTYFQNEAQLDKSGLPSDRFFAERPEGSVSTLKIQRTQQEDSAVYLCASSSRLAGEETQYFGPGTRLLVL.

The chain carries TRBV6-5 and TRBJ2-5; unclear D gene. This CDR3 is 15 amino acids long. Germline V gives CDR1 MNHEY, CDR2 SVGAGI. Trimming pared 7 bases from V and 1 base from J, leaving 16 bases between. CDR3 amino acids: CASTSLPQGQETQYF. The CDR3 DNA reads as TGTGCCAGCACCTCTTTACCCCAAGGCCAAGAGACCCAGTACTTC.

The V call is TRBV5-1, the J call TRBJ1-2; TRBD1 aligns across 7 bases. This CDR3 has 14 amino acids. The ends lost 4 bases at V and 7 bases at J; junction bases unmatched: 10. Germline lookup yields CDR1 SGHRS and CDR2 YFSETQ. CDR3 DNA sequence: TGCGCCAGCAGCCCGGGGACAGCTGGGGGTGGCTACACCTTC. Translated, it gives CASSPGTAGGGYTF. The full variable domain, completed using reference TRBV5-1 and TRBJ1-2, is KAGVTQTPRYLIKTRGQQVTLSCSPISGHRSVSWYQQTPGQGLQFLFEYFSETQRNKGNFPGRFSGRQFSNSRSEMNVSTLELGDSALYLCASSPGTAGGGYTFGSGTRLTVV.

The chain carries TRBV5-1 and TRBJ2-7; D is perhaps TRBD1 or TRBD2 (5 bases each). Germline loops: CDR1 SGHRS, CDR2 YFSETQ. The CDR3 covers 14 residues. Trimming removed 4 bases at V and 3 bases at J, with 14 bases between. CDR3 coding DNA: TGCGCCAGCAGCCCCCGGGACGGTGGCTACGAGCAGTACTTC. Amino acid sequence: CASSPRDGGYEQYF.

This clone has just a few counts. The chain carries TRBV12-5 and TRBJ2-7; 11 bases align to TRBD2. V shed 0 bases, J shed 1 base, and the junction held 17 bases outside the gene matches. CDR3 length equals 21 residues. Germline CDR1 reads LGHNT; CDR2 reads FRNRAP. DNA of the CDR3: TGTGCTAGTGGTTTGGTATTTATTCAGGGACTAGCGGAGACTCAATCCTACGAGCAGTACTTC. This codes for CASGLVFIQGLAETQSYEQYF.

V usage is TRBV28 and J usage is TRBJ2-3; the D gene is possibly TRBD1 (6 bases). This CDR3 is built from 12 residues. CDR1 is MDHEN, CDR2 SYDVKM, per germline. V lost 3 bases and J 7 bases, leaving 8 bases between the germline ends. CDR3 DNA: TGTGCCAGCAGTTTGGGGGCCCATACGCAGTATTTT. Translation: CASSLGAHTQYF.

V and J are TRBV5-1 and TRBJ1-6; 10 bases line up with TRBD1. CDR1 SGHRS and CDR2 YFSETQ come from the germline V gene. V trimming: 2 bases; J trimming: 8 bases; junction bases outside the gene matches: 4. The CDR3 is 15 amino acids. The CDR3 loop is CASSLGTGVHSPLHF. DNA of the CDR3: TGCGCCAGCAGCTTAGGGACAGGGGTGCATTCACCCCTCCACTTT.

The V and J genes are TRBV6-2 or TRBV6-3 and TRBJ2-7; maybe TRBD2 (6 bases). Germline CDR1 reads MNHEY; CDR2 reads SVGEGT. Trimming left V 2 bases short and J 4 bases short, with 12 bases between. CDR3 length: 14 amino acids. The CDR3 is CASSYREKLYEQYF. The CDR3, as DNA: TGTGCCAGCAGTTACCGGGAGAAATTATACGAGCAGTACTTC.

The genes are TRBV4-3 and TRBJ1-4; D is unclear. CDR3 size: 15 residues. V gave up 0 bases and J gave up 2 bases, with 7 bases separating them. Germline CDR1 LGHNA, CDR2 YSLEER. CDR3 sequence (DNA): TGCGCCAGCAGCCAAGATTTGGGGACTAATGAAAAACTGTTTTTT. This codes for CASSQDLGTNEKLFF.

The chain joins TRBV30 to TRBJ2-2, with no clear D. The CDR3 consists of 13 residues. Trimming took 0 bases from V and 5 from J, leaving 7 bases between them. Germline V CDR1 and CDR2: GTSNPN, SVGIG (reference sequence). The CDR3 sequence: CAWSVRATGELFF. The CDR3 DNA reads TGTGCCTGGAGTGTACGAGCAACCGGGGAGCTGTTTTTT. The whole variable domain, filled in from reference TRBV30 and TRBJ2-2, reads SQTIHQWPATLVQPVGSPLSLECTVEGTSNPNLYWYRQAAGRGLQLLFYSVGIGQISSEVPQNLSASRPQDRQFILSSKKLLLSDSGFYLCAWSVRATGELFFGEGSRLTVL.

This sequence joins TRBV6-1 and TRBJ1-2, with TRBD1 matching over 10 bases. This CDR3 comprises 13 residues. The ends lost 4 bases at V and 5 bases at J; junction bases unmatched: 1. Germline V gives CDR1 MNHNS, CDR2 SASEGT. This chain's CDR3 is CASSGTGGYGYTF. As DNA, the CDR3 is TGTGCCAGCAGTGGGACAGGGGGATATGGCTACACCTTC.

The V gene is TRBV7-3, the J gene TRBJ1-6; 7 bases are shared with TRBD1. Germline V gene sequence: CDR1 SGHTA, CDR2 FQGTGA. Germline trimming cut 5 bases from V and 10 bases from J; bases unmatched to any gene: 8. This CDR3 region has 14 residues. CDR3 sequence: CASSTGDSRSPLHF. Here the CDR3 DNA reads TGTGCCAGCAGCACTGGGGACAGTAGGTCACCCCTCCACTTT.

This chain connects TRBV20-1 to TRBJ2-3; the D call may be TRBD1 or TRBD2 (6 bases each). Trimming left V 3 bases short and J 4 bases short, with 17 bases between. This CDR3 is built from 15 residues. Germline CDR1 is DFQATT and CDR2 is SNEGSKA (reference sequence). The CDR3 DNA reads TGCAGTGCTAGTGAAGGTTGGGGGGCATCAGATACGCAGTATTTT. Its translation is CSASEGWGASDTQYF.

The chain combines TRBV4-2 with TRBJ2-2, with D possibly matching TRBD2 (5 bases). CDR1 and CDR2 (germline): LGHNA, YNFKEQ. The CDR3 extends over 14 amino acids. Trimming cost V 0 bases and J 4 bases, with 6 bases left between them. The CDR3 sequence is CASSQDGVTGELFF. As DNA, the CDR3 is TGTGCCAGCAGCCAAGACGGGGTCACCGGGGAGCTGTTTTTT.

In this sample, this clone turned up once. The rearrangement links TRBV2 to TRBJ2-2; D is ambiguous. The CDR3 length is 15 residues. In germline, CDR1 is SNHLY, CDR2 FYNNEI. With 4 bases removed from V and 3 bases from J, the gap between germline ends came to 12 bases. The CDR3 here is CASSGGSPDTGELFF. In nucleotides, the CDR3 is TGTGCCAGCAGTGGCGGTAGTCCGGACACCGGGGAGCTGTTTTTT.

This rearrangement joins TRBV6-2 or TRBV6-3 to TRBJ2-3; D gene ambiguous. Trimming pared 0 bases from V and 5 bases from J, leaving 15 bases between. The CDR3 runs to 16 residues. The germline CDR1 and CDR2 sequences are MNHEY and SVGEGT. CDR3 region: CASSYSATRSGDTQYF. DNA of the CDR3: TGTGCCAGCAGTTACTCGGCCACCCGGTCCGGAGATACGCAGTATTTT.

The gene calls are TRBV7-2 and TRBJ2-7; 9 nucleotides match TRBD2. V was clipped by 1 base and J by 3 bases; unmatched bases: 1. CDR1 SGHTA and CDR2 FQGNSA come from the germline V gene. The CDR3 spans 14 residues. The CDR3 bases are TGTGCCAGCAGCTTAGGACTAGCGGACTACGAGCAGTACTTC. It is translated as CASSLGLADYEQYF.

The J gene is TRBJ2-7, the V gene TRBV5-5; 9 nucleotides align to TRBD2. CDR1 and CDR2 from the germline V gene are SGHKS and YYEKEE (reference sequence). V lost 0 bases and J lost 5; bases outside the gene matches: 12. The CDR3 sequence is 17 residues long. The CDR3 DNA reads as TGTGCCAGCAGCTTGGGGCTAGCGGGACTCCCAAGGGACGAGCAGTACTTC. Protein: CASSLGLAGLPRDEQYF.

The chain links TRBV19 to TRBJ1-5; no definite D call. Trimming shortened V by 8 bases and J by 7 bases, and 24 bases separated the two germline ends. There are 16 residues in the CDR3. Germline-derived CDR1 and CDR2 are LNHDA and SQIVND (reference sequence). The DNA for the CDR3 is TGTGCCAGTGCATCAGTCGGGCTGATAAATACCCAGCCCCAGCATTTT. Protein: CASASVGLINTQPQHF.

The chain links TRBV21-1 to TRBJ1-6. TRBV21-1 is marked as a pseudogene. CDR3 length equals 13 residues. The CDR3 here is CASSKREGGLTHF. The CDR3 DNA is TGTGCCAGCAGCAAGAGGGAGGGGGGGCTTACTCACTTT.

CDR3 amino acids: CASSLGGETGQYF. In nucleotides, the CDR3 is TGTGCCAGCAGCTTAGGTGGGGAGACAGGCCAGTACTTC. This chain connects TRBV6-2 or TRBV6-3 to TRBJ2-5; weak D call: TRBD1 (6 bases). Germline CDR1 and CDR2: MNHEY and SVGEGT. V was cut by 6 bases and J by 10 bases, with 18 bases left in between. The CDR3 is made up of 13 amino acids.

The chain links TRBV28 to TRBJ1-1; D is possibly TRBD1 (6 bases). Per germline, CDR1 MDHEN and CDR2 SYDVKM. The CDR3 is made up of 12 amino acids. V lost 11 bases and J lost 1, with 11 bases in between. This chain's CDR3 is CASGAGNTEAFF. CDR3 DNA: TGTGCCTCAGGGGCAGGGAACACTGAAGCTTTCTTT.

V usage is TRBV28 and J usage is TRBJ2-5; maybe TRBD2 (5 bases). Trimming took 5 bases from V and 0 from J, leaving 10 bases between them. This CDR3 comprises 14 residues. Germline CDR1 reads MDHEN; CDR2 reads SYDVKM. The CDR3 reads CASSEDWDQETQYF. The DNA of the CDR3 is TGTGCCAGCAGTGAGGACTGGGACCAAGAGACCCAGTACTTC.

V usage is TRBV11-2 and J usage is TRBJ2-7, with 12 bases lining up with TRBD2. The CDR3 runs to 17 residues. Germline V lookup: CDR1 SGHAT, CDR2 FQNNGV. Unmatched junction bases numbered 14, after V lost 5 bases and J lost 6 bases. The CDR3, as DNA: TGTGCCAGCAGCCCGAATGTCTCTAGCGGGAGGGTTCCCGAGCAGTACTTC. Translating it yields CASSPNVSSGRVPEQYF.